A single sample gave rise to the 25 T cell receptor beta chains below, sequenced in a study of T cell responses to AZD1222 COVID-19 vaccine. The protocol was immunoSEQ multiplex PCR, while the TCRdb copy is restricted to in-frame clones and leaves out a portion. The table lists roughly 80,000 clones, 85% to 90% of them singletons. Here the sequenced sample was peripheral blood, taken 28 days after the second AZD1222 dose. The source of these receptors is an adult who received the AZD1222 COVID-19 vaccine.

This rearrangement joins TRBV29-1 to TRBJ1-5; 8 positions match TRBD1. The germline V gene encodes CDR1 SQVTM and CDR2 ANQGSEA. The CDR3 totals 13 residues. V dropped 4 bases and J dropped 6; count of bases not matched to a gene: 5. DNA of the CDR3: TGCAGCGTTGCAGCAGGGGGCTCTCAGCCCCAGCATTTT. Protein: CSVAAGGSQPQHF.

The chain links TRBV30 to TRBJ1-1, with 7 bases that match TRBD1. The CDR3 has 14 amino acids. V was pared by 0 bases and J by 4 bases, with 5 bases of the junction left unmatched. Germline lookup yields CDR1 GTSNPN and CDR2 SVGIG (reference sequence). In DNA, the CDR3 is TGTGCCTGGAGTGTGCGGCAGGGGGTCACTGAAGCTTTCTTT. Encoded protein: CAWSVRQGVTEAFF.

The genes are TRBV28 and TRBJ1-1; D gene ambiguous. Germline assignment: CDR1 MDHEN and CDR2 SYDVKM. V lost 7 bases and J 6 bases, leaving 6 bases between the germline ends. The CDR3 is made up of 10 amino acids. The CDR3 coding sequence is TGTGCCAGCATAGGCGCTGAAGCTTTCTTT. Residues: CASIGAEAFF.

This chain links TRBV7-9 with TRBJ1-4; TRBD1 aligns across 8 bases. J lost 5 bases, V lost 1 base, and 6 bases had no gene match. This CDR3 is built from 16 residues. Looked up from germline, CDR1 is SEHNR and CDR2 is FQNEAQ (reference sequence). CDR3 sequence: CASSLERTGRNEKLFF. The CDR3 DNA reads TGTGCCAGCAGCTTAGAAAGGACAGGGCGGAATGAAAAACTGTTTTTT.

The rearrangement links TRBV5-1 to TRBJ2-7; D is perhaps TRBD2 (7 bases). V was clipped by 4 bases and J by 3 bases, with 17 bases between them. The V gene's germline CDR1 is SGHRS and CDR2 YFSETQ. This CDR3 has 15 residues. This CDR3 is CASSLRGGGNYEQYF. For the CDR3, the DNA is TGCGCCAGCAGCCTTAGGGGAGGGGGTAACTACGAGCAGTACTTC.

This chain connects TRBV19 to TRBJ2-3; perhaps TRBD1 as D (6 bases). Germline values: CDR1 LNHDA, CDR2 SQIVND (reference sequence). The CDR3 covers 15 residues. Trimming pared 6 bases from V and 1 base from J, leaving 14 bases between. The CDR3 reads CASSPRGRGTDTQYF. DNA for the CDR3: TGTGCCAGTAGCCCCAGGGGAAGGGGCACAGATACGCAGTATTTT.

The chain couples TRBV19 to TRBJ2-1, with D maybe TRBD2 (7 bases). Trimming took off 7 bases at V and 5 bases at J, with 21 bases between the two ends. The CDR3 sequence is 16 residues long. Germline CDR1 and CDR2: LNHDA and SQIVND (reference sequence). For the CDR3, the DNA is TGTGCCAGTACCCGGGGGCGCGGGGGCGGGGACAATGAGCAGTTCTTC. Its translation is CASTRGRGGGDNEQFF.

This rearrangement joins TRBV5-1 to TRBJ2-1, with TRBD2 matching 10 bases. V was clipped by 0 bases and J by 7 bases; unmatched bases: 4. CDR1 SGHRS and CDR2 YFSETQ come from the germline V gene. CDR3 length equals 15 residues. CDR3 protein: CASSLELAGGNEQFF. For the CDR3, the DNA is TGCGCCAGCAGCTTGGAGTTAGCGGGGGGTAATGAGCAGTTCTTC.

V and J are TRBV7-9 and TRBJ1-3; TRBD1 is a possible D gene (5 bases). Looked up from germline, CDR1 is SEHNR and CDR2 is FQNEAQ (reference sequence). The CDR3 runs 16 residues. The V gene lost 5 bases and the J gene lost 3 bases, with 17 bases spanning the gap. The chain's CDR3 is CASSLPDRSGGNTIYF. The CDR3 DNA follows: TGTGCCAGCAGCCTCCCCGACAGAAGTGGTGGAAACACCATATATTTT.

This chain links TRBV28 with TRBJ2-5; D remains ambiguous. The germline V and J ends were trimmed by 7 bases and 0 bases, with 12 bases remaining between them. The CDR3 extends over 14 amino acids. Germline assignment: CDR1 MDHEN and CDR2 SYDVKM. The CDR3 sequence is CASTPLGHQETQYF. CDR3 nucleotides: TGTGCCAGCACGCCGCTAGGACACCAAGAGACCCAGTACTTC.

The DNA of the CDR3 is TGTGCCAGTAGTGGCGGCAGCAATCAGCCCCAGCATTTT. Residues: CASSGGSNQPQHF. The chain joins TRBV19 to TRBJ1-5; D is ambiguous. The CDR3 loop spans 13 amino acids. The germline V gene has CDR1 LNHDA and CDR2 SQIVND (reference sequence). V dropped 5 bases and J dropped 1 base, with 6 bases sitting between them.

This chain uses TRBV9 with TRBJ2-1, with D perhaps given as TRBD1 or TRBD2 (6 bases each). The CDR3 is 15 residues long. The germline V gene has CDR1 SGDLS and CDR2 YYNGEE. The germline V and J ends were trimmed by 0 bases and 4 bases, with 11 bases remaining between them. CDR3 nucleotides: TGTGCCAGCAGCGTAGAAGGGGGGAAATACAATGAGCAGTTCTTC. Amino acids: CASSVEGGKYNEQFF.

The chain recombines TRBV27 with TRBJ2-7; tentatively, D is TRBD1 (6 bases). Germline assignment: CDR1 MNHEY and CDR2 SMNVEV (reference sequence). The CDR3 has 15 residues. Trimming took 6 bases from V and 0 from J, leaving 15 bases between them. This chain's CDR3 is CASRTAGTTSYEQYF. The CDR3 DNA reads as TGTGCCAGCAGGACGGCCGGGACAACCTCCTACGAGCAGTACTTC.

The chain is built from TRBV27 and TRBJ1-4; D not certain. This CDR3 is 15 amino acids long. CDR1 and CDR2 (germline): MNHEY, SMNVEV (reference sequence). Trimming shortened V by 4 bases and J by 5 bases, and 14 bases separated the two germline ends. The CDR3 DNA follows: TGTGCCAGCAGTTGGAGCGGGTCAAGAAATGAAAAACTGTTTTTT. Its translation: CASSWSGSRNEKLFF.

As DNA, the CDR3 is TGTGCCAGCACATTAGGGACAGGGTACACGTTGTGGGCCAACGTCCTGACTTTC. Translated: CASTLGTGYTLWANVLTF. The chain couples TRBV10-3 to TRBJ2-6; 9 bases map to TRBD1. The V segment lost 10 bases and the J segment 5 bases; nucleotides outside the gene matches: 18. CDR3 size: 18 residues. Germline values: CDR1 ENHRY, CDR2 SYGVKD.

The chain links TRBV29-1 to TRBJ1-2; 9 nucleotides match TRBD1. The V segment lost 4 bases and the J segment 8 bases; nucleotides outside the gene matches: 5. The CDR3 covers 12 residues. Per the germline V gene, CDR1 is SQVTM and CDR2 is ANQGSEA. The CDR3 region has the DNA TGCAGCGTTGTCCCGGACAGGGGAGGCTACACCTTC. It codes for CSVVPDRGGYTF.

The chain couples TRBV30 to TRBJ1-2, with TRBD1 identical over 8 bases. CDR1 and CDR2 (germline): GTSNPN, SVGIG (reference sequence). The length of the CDR3 is 16 residues. V was pared by 0 bases and J by 4 bases, with 10 bases of the junction left unmatched. The CDR3 coding sequence is TGTGCCTGGAGTGTACTCGGGAACAGGGGGGGCTATGGCTACACCTTC. Protein product: CAWSVLGNRGGYGYTF.

The genes are TRBV30 and TRBJ2-7, with 7 bases aligning to TRBD1. The CDR3 consists of 13 residues. The J segment lost 2 bases and the V segment lost 5 bases, leaving 6 bases of the junction unmatched. CDR1 and CDR2 (germline): GTSNPN, SVGIG (reference sequence). The CDR3 coding sequence is TGTGCCTGGGAGACAGGGCCTCCCTACGAGCAGTACTTC. This sequence encodes CAWETGPPYEQYF.

This chain uses TRBV29-1 with TRBJ2-7; 8 nucleotides align to TRBD1. Germline CDR1 SQVTM, CDR2 ANQGSEA. The CDR3 length is 13 residues. With 6 bases clipped from V and 3 bases from J, the junction kept 7 bases outside the gene matches. DNA of the CDR3: TGCAGCGTAAAGGACAGGGAGGACTACGAGCAGTACTTC. Encoded protein: CSVKDREDYEQYF.

This clone was observed a single time. CDR3 in DNA: TGTGCCAGCAGCGTAGAACCCAGGGGCAAAAACATTCAGTACTTC. Protein product: CASSVEPRGKNIQYF. This chain joins TRBV9 and TRBJ2-4; TRBD1 might be the D (6 bases). This CDR3 is 15 amino acids long. Germline CDR1 reads SGDLS; CDR2 reads YYNGEE. The V and J ends lost 0 bases and 3 bases respectively, with 10 bases between them. The full variable domain, in which reference TRBV9 and TRBJ2-4 provide the parts outside the CDR3, is DSGVTQTPKHLITATGQRVTLRCSPRSGDLSVYWYQQSLDQGLQFLIQYYNGEERAKGNILERFSAQQFPDLHSELNLSSLELGDSALYFCASSVEPRGKNIQYFGAGTRLSVL.

This clone was detected only once. The chain carries TRBV5-1 and TRBJ2-3; D is possibly TRBD1 (6 bases). V gave up 2 bases and J gave up 1 base, with 8 bases separating them. CDR3 length: 14 residues. Germline V gene data show CDR1 as SGHRS and CDR2 as YFSETQ. CDR3 nucleotides: TGCGCCAGCAGCTTACGACAGGGCACAGATACGCAGTATTTT. Residues: CASSLRQGTDTQYF.

V and J are TRBV5-3 and TRBJ2-6, with D tentatively TRBD2 (5 bases). TRBV5-3 is known as an ORF, though its function is uncertain. This CDR3 is built from 19 residues. Trimming removed 1 base at V and 11 bases at J, with 28 bases between. Here the CDR3 reads CARSLLPPTIREQGHVLTF. The CDR3 DNA sequence: TGTGCCAGAAGCTTGTTGCCCCCAACCATTCGGGAACAAGGCCACGTCCTGACTTTC.

The sample holds a few counts of this clone. CDR3 sequence (DNA): TGCGCCAGCAGCCAAGAGAGCGGGGGTACGCAGTATTTT. Residues: CASSQESGGTQYF. This rearrangement joins TRBV4-1 to TRBJ2-3, with TRBD2 matching 8 bases. J gave up 8 bases and V 0 bases, and 1 base lay outside the gene matches. The CDR3 runs to 13 residues. Germline CDR1 and CDR2: MGHRA and YSYEKL.

The J gene is TRBJ2-3, the V gene TRBV7-9; TRBD1 matches 9 bases. The V segment lost 3 bases and the J segment 3 bases; nucleotides outside the gene matches: 4. The CDR3 contains 15 residues. Germline loops: CDR1 SEHNR, CDR2 FQNEAQ (reference sequence). The CDR3 sequence is CASSLGQGETDTQYF. The CDR3 DNA is TGTGCCAGCAGCTTGGGACAGGGTGAAACAGATACGCAGTATTTT. The full variable domain, in which reference TRBV7-9 and TRBJ2-3 provide the parts outside the CDR3, is DTGVSQNPRHKITKRGQNVTFRCDPISEHNRLYWYRQTLGQGPEFLTYFQNEAQLEKSRLLSDRFSAERPKGSFSTLEIQRTEQGDSAMYLCASSLGQGETDTQYFGPGTRLTVL.

This rearrangement joins TRBV28 to TRBJ1-5; D is possibly TRBD1 (6 bases). This CDR3 has 14 residues. With 6 bases removed from V and 3 bases from J, the gap between germline ends came to 12 bases. CDR1 and CDR2 from the germline V gene are MDHEN and SYDVKM. The CDR3 DNA is TGTGCCAGCAGCGTAGGGGGGACCAATCAGCCCCAGCATTTT. Protein product: CASSVGGTNQPQHF.